Following are 23 T cell receptor beta chains from one sample sequenced in a study of a mutant IDH1 vaccine in newly diagnosed glioma. These TCRs are of unknown antigen specificity. Time point given: week 35, safety follow-up. Doses consisted of 300 ug of mutant IDH1 20-mer peptide each, paired with topical imiquimod. TCRdb's table, derived via immunoSEQ multiplex PCR, lists solely in-frame clones and lacks some. The sample yields about 50,000 clones, approximately 92% seen once. The source material was PBMCs, sampled from a glioma patient whose treatment included an IDH1 peptide vaccine. The receptors stem from a man between 50 and 59 years old with glioma.

The genes are TRBV9 and TRBJ2-1, with D possibly being TRBD1 (5 bases). Germline values: CDR1 SGDLS, CDR2 YYNGEE. Trimming pared 0 bases from V and 1 base from J, leaving 11 bases between. The CDR3 is made up of 16 amino acids. The CDR3 here is CASSVGTGSSYNEQFF. CDR3 nucleotide sequence: TGTGCCAGCAGCGTAGGAACAGGATCTTCCTACAATGAGCAGTTCTTC.

This clone appeared once. The chain is built from TRBV6-1 and TRBJ1-5; 7 nucleotides line up with TRBD1. The CDR3 length is 18 residues. Trimming took 3 bases from V and 2 from J; bases not matched to a gene: 13. CDR1 and CDR2 from the germline V gene are MNHNS and SASEGT. The CDR3 sequence is CASSEAGGVRIGNQPQHF. As DNA, the CDR3 is TGTGCCAGCAGTGAGGCAGGGGGAGTAAGAATAGGCAATCAGCCCCAGCATTTT.

The chain links TRBV29-1 to TRBJ1-1; no definite D call. There are 13 residues in the CDR3. V lost 3 bases, J lost 1 base, and 9 bases lay in between. Germline CDR1 SQVTM, CDR2 ANQGSEA. The CDR3 loop reads CSVETRPNTEAFF. For the CDR3, the DNA is TGCAGCGTTGAGACCAGACCGAACACTGAAGCTTTCTTT.

The CDR3: CASRPTERSLHF. Here the CDR3 DNA reads TGTGCCAGCAGGCCGACAGAGCGGTCTCTCCACTTT. The V gene is TRBV2, the J gene TRBJ1-6, with D possibly TRBD1 on 5 matching bases. This CDR3 is built from 12 residues. Germline-derived CDR1 and CDR2 are SNHLY and FYNNEI. V lost 6 bases and J 16 bases, leaving 16 bases between the germline ends. The entire variable domain, with the rest obtained from reference TRBV2 and TRBJ1-6, is as follows: EPEVTQTPSHQVTQMGQEVILRCVPISNHLYFYWYRQILGQKVEFLVSFYNNEISEKSEIFDDQFSVERPDGSNFTLKIRSTKLEDSAMYFCASRPTERSLHFGNGTRLTVT.

The chain employs TRBV7-2 and TRBJ1-3; tentative D call: TRBD1 (5 bases). CDR1 SGHTA and CDR2 FQGNSA come from the germline V gene. V was pared by 5 bases and J by 6 bases, with 20 bases between. The CDR3 is 16 amino acids. Here the CDR3 reads CASSSQGLILANTIYF. CDR3 DNA sequence: TGTGCCAGCAGCAGCCAGGGTCTGATTCTTGCAAACACCATATATTTT.

The V call is TRBV30, the J call TRBJ1-4, with D unresolved. V was pared by 1 base and J by 0 bases, with 6 bases between. The CDR3 is 14 amino acids. The V gene's germline CDR1 is GTSNPN and CDR2 SVGIG (reference sequence). Here the CDR3 reads CAWSGHATNEKLFF. As DNA, the CDR3 is TGTGCCTGGAGTGGTCATGCAACTAATGAAAAACTGTTTTTT.

The chain joins TRBV21-1 to TRBJ1-1. TRBV21-1 is designated a pseudogene. The CDR3 sequence is 18 residues long. CDR3 amino acids: CASSKRGERATKFAEAFF. The CDR3 coding sequence is TGTGCCAGCAGCAAAAGAGGAGAGAGGGCGACTAAGTTCGCTGAAGCTTTCTTT.

This clone has more than one count but fewer than ten. The chain carries TRBV27 and TRBJ2-5; the match to TRBD2 covers 13 bases. This CDR3 contains 16 residues. After removal of 5 bases from V and 5 bases from J, the junction contained 8 bases not matched to a gene. Germline lookup yields CDR1 MNHEY and CDR2 SMNVEV (reference sequence). The CDR3 protein is CASSPRGLAGLETQYF. DNA for the CDR3: TGTGCCAGCAGTCCCCGGGGACTAGCGGGATTGGAGACCCAGTACTTC.

This chain links TRBV19 with TRBJ1-5, with 8 bases that match TRBD1. CDR1 LNHDA and CDR2 SQIVND come from the germline V gene (reference sequence). The CDR3 length is 15 residues. Unmatched junction bases numbered 3, after V lost 4 bases and J lost 1 base. CDR3 region: CASSTGGSSNQPQHF. CDR3 coding DNA: TGTGCCAGTAGTACAGGGGGCTCGAGCAATCAGCCCCAGCATTTT.

A single count supports this clone. The rearrangement joins TRBV30 to TRBJ2-7; TRBD1 aligns across 7 bases. The V and J ends lost 5 bases and 1 base, in that order; junction bases with no gene match: 11. Germline V gene data show CDR1 as GTSNPN and CDR2 as SVGIG (reference sequence). The CDR3 totals 15 residues. The CDR3, as DNA: TGTGCCTGGGCCCCTACAGGGGAAGTATCCTACGAGCAGTACTTC. Translating gives CAWAPTGEVSYEQYF.

The rearrangement links TRBV2 to TRBJ1-2; D is unclear. Germline values: CDR1 SNHLY, CDR2 FYNNEI. The CDR3 runs 13 residues. Trimming removed 5 bases from V and 1 base from J, with 8 bases in between. In DNA form, the CDR3 reads TGTGCCAGCAGTCCCGACATTAACTATGGCTACACCTTC. It yields the protein CASSPDINYGYTF.

This clone was picked up one time. This sequence joins TRBV5-1 and TRBJ1-1; D uncertain. The CDR3 is 11 residues long. Trimming cost V 6 bases and J 1 base, with 4 bases left between them. Germline V gene lookup returns CDR1 SGHRS and CDR2 YFSETQ. DNA for the CDR3: TGCGCCAGCATAAAGAACACTGAAGCTTTCTTT. It yields the protein CASIKNTEAFF.

V is TRBV6-5 and J is TRBJ1-5; D gene unclear. With 5 bases removed from V and 3 bases from J, the gap between germline ends came to 8 bases. This CDR3 contains 13 residues. Germline V CDR1 and CDR2: MNHEY, SVGAGI. As DNA, the CDR3 is TGTGCCAGCAGTGGCCCTAACAATCAGCCCCAGCATTTT. Its protein is CASSGPNNQPQHF.

As to this clone: Relative to the germline gene, one junction end is altered; a read error may explain this. J is TRBJ2-7 and V is TRBV7-8; 14 bases fit TRBD2. This CDR3 contains 15 residues. From germline, CDR1 is SGHVS and CDR2 FQNEAQ. The CDR3 spells CASSLATRLAGGEDF. The CDR3 DNA is TGTGCCAGCAGCTTAGCAACGAGACTAGCGGGAGGGGAAGACTTC. The whole variable domain, filled in from reference TRBV7-8 and TRBJ2-7, reads GAGVSQSPRYKVAKRGQDVALRCDPISGHVSLFWYQQALGQGPEFLTYFQNEAQLDKSGLPSDRFFAERPEGSVSTLKIQRTQQEDSAVYLCASSLATRLAGGEDFGPGTRLTVT.

The CDR3 protein is CASSSGSSYNEQFF. The CDR3, as DNA: TGTGCCAGTTCAAGCGGGTCCTCCTACAATGAGCAGTTCTTC. This sequence joins TRBV6-5 and TRBJ2-1; D might be TRBD2 (6 bases). The CDR3 is 14 amino acids. CDR1 is MNHEY and CDR2 is SVGAGI in the germline V gene. V gave up 9 bases and J gave up 0 bases, with 12 bases separating them.

The chain links TRBV27 to TRBJ2-3; 10 nucleotides match TRBD2. The V and J ends lost 5 bases and 4 bases, in that order; junction bases with no gene match: 15. The germline V gene encodes CDR1 MNHEY and CDR2 SMNVEV (reference sequence). The CDR3 is 18 amino acids. In nucleotides, the CDR3 is TGTGCCAGCAGTCTAAAACTATACAGCGGGAGGGCCCCAGATACGCAGTATTTT. Translation gives CASSLKLYSGRAPDTQYF.

The chain carries TRBV5-6 and TRBJ1-2; D remains unclear. Looked up from germline, CDR1 is SGHDT and CDR2 is YYEEEE. The CDR3 is 14 residues long. V gave up 0 bases and J gave up 4 bases, with 10 bases separating them. In nucleotides, the CDR3 is TGTGCCAGCAGCTTGGAGTTATACCCCTATGGCTACACCTTC. Translation: CASSLELYPYGYTF.

The CDR3 nucleotides are TGCGCCAGCAGCTTTGCACAGACCGATAATTCACCCCTCCACTTT. Encoded protein: CASSFAQTDNSPLHF. This chain links TRBV5-1 with TRBJ1-6; D is unresolved. Deletions cut 2 bases from V and 5 bases from J, with 11 bases between. Germline CDR1 SGHRS, CDR2 YFSETQ. The CDR3 runs to 15 residues.

This chain joins TRBV7-9 and TRBJ2-1, with D possibly called TRBD1 or TRBD2 (6 bases each). The CDR3 consists of 16 residues. V was shortened by 2 bases and J by 2 bases, with 13 bases between the two germline ends. In germline, CDR1 is SEHNR, CDR2 FQNEAQ (reference sequence). As DNA, the CDR3 is TGTGCCAGCAGCTTAACGGGGGCCACCACCTACAATGAGCAGTTCTTC. Amino acids: CASSLTGATTYNEQFF. The entire variable domain, with the rest obtained from reference TRBV7-9 and TRBJ2-1, is as follows: DTGVSQNPRHKITKRGQNVTFRCDPISEHNRLYWYRQTLGQGPEFLTYFQNEAQLEKSRLLSDRFSAERPKGSFSTLEIQRTEQGDSAMYLCASSLTGATTYNEQFFGPGTRLTVL.

The chain has TRBV5-1 and TRBJ2-1; the match to TRBD2 covers 8 bases. Losses at the gene ends were 4 bases for V and 8 bases for J; bases not matched to a gene: 8. CDR1 is SGHRS and CDR2 is YFSETQ in the germline V gene. CDR3 length: 14 amino acids. Here the CDR3 DNA reads TGCGCCAGCAGCCCCGTAGCGGGAAGGTATGAGCAGTTCTTC. Amino acids: CASSPVAGRYEQFF.

V is TRBV5-4 and J is TRBJ1-2, with a possible D match to TRBD1 (5 bases). CDR3 size: 13 residues. Germline CDR1 is SGHNT and CDR2 is YYREEE (reference sequence). Trimming removed 5 bases from V and 6 bases from J, with 14 bases in between. Written as DNA, the CDR3 is TGTGCCAGCAGAGGGGTTTCGAACGATGGCTACACCTTC. Amino acids: CASRGVSNDGYTF.

V and J are TRBV7-2 and TRBJ1-1; possibly TRBD1 for D (6 bases). From germline, CDR1 is SGHTA and CDR2 FQGNSA. The germline V and J ends were trimmed by 2 bases and 5 bases, with 12 bases remaining between them. This CDR3 has 14 amino acids. In nucleotides, the CDR3 is TGTGCCAGCAGCTTATTCGAGGGGGGGACTGAAGCTTTCTTT. This gives the protein CASSLFEGGTEAFF.

The J gene is TRBJ2-7, the V gene TRBV30, with 7 bases fitting TRBD1. The CDR3 consists of 13 residues. Germline assignment: CDR1 GTSNPN and CDR2 SVGIG (reference sequence). The junction had 7 bases not matched to a gene; V was cut back by 4 bases and J by 4 bases. The CDR3 region is CAWTVGRGYEQYF. The CDR3 region has the DNA TGTGCCTGGACCGTGGGCAGGGGGTACGAGCAGTACTTC.